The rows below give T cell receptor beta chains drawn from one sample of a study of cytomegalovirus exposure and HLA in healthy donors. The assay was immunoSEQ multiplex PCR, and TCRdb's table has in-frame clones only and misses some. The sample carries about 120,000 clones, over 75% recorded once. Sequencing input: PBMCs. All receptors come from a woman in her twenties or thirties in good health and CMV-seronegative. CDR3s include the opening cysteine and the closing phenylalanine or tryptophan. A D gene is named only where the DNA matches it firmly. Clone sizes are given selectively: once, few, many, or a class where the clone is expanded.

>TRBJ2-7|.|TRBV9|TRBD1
CASSVDGQDRTYEQYF
TGTGCCAGCAGCGTGGACGGACAGGACCGCACCTACGAGCAGTACTTC
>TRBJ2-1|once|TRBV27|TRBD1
CASTDRGLNNEQFF
TGTGCCAGCACGGACAGGGGACTAAACAATGAGCAGTTCTTC
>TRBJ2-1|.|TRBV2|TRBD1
CASSEAGTGSNEQFF
TGTGCCAGCAGTGAAGCGGGGACAGGGAGCAATGAGCAGTTCTTC
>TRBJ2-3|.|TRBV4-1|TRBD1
CASSPGQGSTDTQYF
TGCGCCAGCAGCCCGGGACAGGGGAGCACAGATACGCAGTATTTT
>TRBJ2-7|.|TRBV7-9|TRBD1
CASSSWLRTGGSYEQYF
TGTGCCAGCAGCTCCTGGTTGAGGACAGGGGGCTCCTACGAGCAGTACTTC
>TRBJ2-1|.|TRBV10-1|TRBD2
CASSDGGAYNEQFF
TGCGCCAGCAGTGACGGGGGGGCCTACAATGAGCAGTTCTTC
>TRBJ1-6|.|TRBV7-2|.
CASSLYPYNSPLHF
TGTGCCAGCAGCTTATATCCCTATAATTCACCCCTCCACTTT
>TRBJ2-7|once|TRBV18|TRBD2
CASSPQWRGAPYEQYF
TGTGCCAGCTCACCACAATGGCGGGGGGCCCCCTACGAGCAGTACTTC
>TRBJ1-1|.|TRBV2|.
CASRSGVVSTEAFF
TGTGCCAGCAGGTCAGGGGTGGTGAGCACTGAAGCTTTCTTT
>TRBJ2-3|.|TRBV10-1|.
CASSGGHGTDTQYF
TGCGCCAGCAGTGGGGGGCACGGCACAGATACGCAGTATTTT
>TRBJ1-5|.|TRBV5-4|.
CASSYSGNQPQHF
TGTGCCAGCAGCTATTCAGGCAATCAGCCCCAGCATTTT
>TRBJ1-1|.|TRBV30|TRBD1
CAWSEGRGQPEAFF
TGTGCCTGGAGTGAGGGCAGGGGGCAGCCTGAAGCTTTCTTT
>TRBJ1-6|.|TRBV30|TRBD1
CAWSADRGSYNSPLHF
TGTGCCTGGAGCGCCGACAGGGGTTCCTATAATTCACCCCTCCACTTT